These 9 T cell receptor beta chains originate from one sample sequenced in a study of identical twins. TCRdb independently ran MiXCR on the 5' RACE reads; one entry per CDR3 protein. The table lists about 570,000 distinct CDR3 sequences, 9.6% of them singletons. The same data also went into a second study, on yellow fever vaccine responses in identical twins.

Sequences were obtained from PBMCs. The receptor set was obtained from a woman aged 18 to 35 in good health.

Only a few counts were recorded for this clonotype. The chain recombines TRBV30 with TRBJ2-1; D gene uncertain. The CDR3 runs 13 residues. CDR1 and CDR2 from the germline V gene are GTSNPN and SVGIG (reference sequence). V lost 4 bases to trimming and J lost 5 bases, with 12 bases between them. DNA of the CDR3: TGTGCCTGGAATCCTGACCGAAACAATGAGCAGTTCTTC. Amino acids: CAWNPDRNNEQFF.

The rearrangement links TRBV7-2 to TRBJ1-1; D may be TRBD1 (5 bases). Germline values: CDR1 SGHTA, CDR2 FQGNSA. The CDR3 runs to 13 residues. Trimming pared 1 base from V and 7 bases from J, leaving 10 bases between. CDR3: CASSLVTRGEAFF. In nucleotides, the CDR3 is TGTGCCAGCAGCTTAGTTACGAGGGGTGAAGCTTTCTTT.

The chain is built from TRBV18 and TRBJ2-7, with D uncertain. V lost 3 bases and J 3 bases, leaving 18 bases between the germline ends. CDR3 length equals 16 residues. CDR1 KGHSH and CDR2 LQKENI come from the germline V gene. CDR3 region: CASSPYPTETFYEQYF. The DNA for the CDR3 is TGTGCCAGCTCACCCTACCCTACAGAGACCTTCTACGAGCAGTACTTC.

At least ten counts were recorded for this clonotype. V gene TRBV11-2 combines with J gene TRBJ2-3; TRBD2 matches at 9 bases. Germline loops: CDR1 SGHAT, CDR2 FQNNGV. The CDR3 contains 16 residues. Trimming removed 4 bases from V and 2 bases from J; junction bases left unmatched: 7. CDR3: CASSSPAGGPTDTQYF. The CDR3 region has the DNA TGTGCCAGCAGCTCCCCCGCGGGAGGGCCCACAGATACGCAGTATTTT. Together with reference TRBV11-2 and TRBJ2-3, the CDR3 gives the full variable domain: EAGVAQSPRYKIIEKRQSVAFWCNPISGHATLYWYQQILGQGPKLLIQFQNNGVVDDSQLPKDRFSAERLKGVDSTLKIQPAKLEDSAVYLCASSSPAGGPTDTQYFGPGTRLTVL.

This clonotype was counted many times. The chain is built from TRBV12-3 or TRBV12-4 and TRBJ2-3; D ambiguous. This CDR3 has 11 residues. V was pared by 5 bases and J by 6 bases, with 6 bases between. Written as DNA, the CDR3 is TGTGCCAGCAGTACAATCGATACGCAGTATTTT. Its protein is CASSTIDTQYF.

This clonotype has ten or more counts. The CDR3 nucleotides read TGTGCCAGCAGTTTATCAGCGAATCAGCCCCAGCATTTT. This sequence encodes CASSLSANQPQHF. This chain joins TRBV12-3 or TRBV12-4 and TRBJ1-5; D is unresolved. Deletions cut 2 bases from V and 4 bases from J, with 6 bases between. The CDR3 has 13 amino acids.

The chain joins TRBV20-1 to TRBJ2-1; 8 bases are shared with TRBD2. Trimming at V came to 3 bases and at J to 8 bases, leaving 6 bases not matched to a gene. CDR1 and CDR2 (germline): DFQATT, SNEGSKA (reference sequence). This CDR3 spans 13 amino acids. CDR3 residues: CSASSGGPYEQFF. Here the CDR3 DNA reads TGCAGTGCTAGTTCGGGAGGGCCTTATGAGCAGTTCTTC.

This clonotype was recorded a few times. The chain combines TRBV4-3 with TRBJ2-5; 7 bases line up with TRBD2. V lost 0 bases, J lost 5 bases, and 6 bases stayed unmatched. The CDR3 spans 15 residues. CDR1 is LGHNA, CDR2 YSLEER, per germline. The CDR3: CASSQDGTTIETQYF. Here the CDR3 DNA reads TGCGCCAGCAGCCAAGATGGGACTACCATCGAGACCCAGTACTTC.

This rearrangement joins TRBV20-1 to TRBJ2-4, with D hard to call. Deletions cut 4 bases from V and 0 bases from J, with 10 bases between. The CDR3 covers 14 residues. Germline values: CDR1 DFQATT, CDR2 SNEGSKA (reference sequence). Here the CDR3 DNA reads TGCAGTGCTACCCGGACCGTAGCCAAAAACATTCAGTACTTC. It specifies CSATRTVAKNIQYF.